This T cell receptor beta chain was found in a study of blood T cell repertoires in COVID-19. Two negative PCRs, clearance, or symptom resolution had been documented for recovered Cohort 3 donors. Using immunoSEQ multiplex PCR, the repertoire was profiled, and TCRdb retains in-frame clones only, with some absent. The sample gives about 150,000 clones, around 80% of which show up once; 6% is in the top ten. Trimming took 0 bases from V and 5 from J; bases not matched to a gene: 5. The length of the CDR3 is 15 residues. Germline V lookup: CDR1 SGDLS, CDR2 YYNGEE. This rearrangement joins TRBV9 to TRBJ2-1; 7 bases fit TRBD1. The receptor's source is a woman in her forties or fifties who had recovered from COVID-19. The sample was PBMCs or T cells enriched from blood (not recorded which). The CDR3 DNA follows: TGTGCCAGCAGCGTAGCCCCAGACAGGGACAATGAGCAGTTCTTC. This translates into CASSVAPDRDNEQFF.